One sample yielded the 28 T cell receptor beta chains listed below, sequenced in a study of cytomegalovirus exposure and HLA in healthy donors. In the PCR, 60 Vbeta and 13 Jbeta primers were used. The assay was immunoSEQ multiplex PCR, and TCRdb's table has in-frame clones only and misses some. This repertoire shows some 120,000 clones, roughly four fifths found once; its top ten account for 10% to 12%. The sample consisted of PBMCs. The receptors here all came from a male donor in good health and CMV-seropositive.

The chain couples TRBV14 to TRBJ1-4; no firm D call. Trimming removed 4 bases at V and 4 bases at J, with 10 bases between. Germline assignment: CDR1 SGHDN and CDR2 FVKESK. This CDR3 is built from 14 residues. CDR3 loop: CASSPRLSNEKLFF. In DNA, the CDR3 is TGTGCCAGCAGCCCCCGCCTAAGTAATGAAAAACTGTTTTTT. Using reference TRBV14 and TRBJ1-4 for the parts outside the CDR3, the full variable domain is EAGVTQFPSHSVIEKGQTVTLRCDPISGHDNLYWYRRVMGKEIKFLLHFVKESKQDESGMPNNRFLAERTGGTYSTLKVQPAELEDSGVYFCASSPRLSNEKLFFGSGTQLSVL.

The V and J genes are TRBV30 and TRBJ1-4; D gene unclear. Trimming stripped 5 bases from V and 0 bases from J, with 7 bases between. CDR3 size: 13 residues. Germline CDR1 and CDR2: GTSNPN and SVGIG (reference sequence). DNA of the CDR3: TGTGCCTGGGGGAGGTCAACTAATGAAAAACTGTTTTTT. Translated, it gives CAWGRSTNEKLFF.

As regards this clone: An end of the junction does not agree with germline; a read error may underlie this. This chain links TRBV7-2 with TRBJ2-6; tentatively, D is TRBD1 (5 bases). Germline V lookup: CDR1 SGHTA, CDR2 FQGNSA. This CDR3 has 15 amino acids. This CDR3 is CASSNPVSGANGLTF. The CDR3 coding sequence is TGTGCCAGCAGCAACCCGGTCTCTGGGGCCAACGGCCTGACTTTC.

V is TRBV11-2 and J is TRBJ1-2, with D unclear. V was clipped by 3 bases and J by 4 bases, with 9 bases between them. Germline V gene lookup returns CDR1 SGHAT and CDR2 FQNNGV. The CDR3 contains 13 residues. CDR3 coding DNA: TGTGCCAGCAGCTTCTATACTGGCTATGGCTACACCTTC. Its protein is CASSFYTGYGYTF. The full variable domain, with the rest looked up from reference TRBV11-2 and TRBJ1-2, is EAGVAQSPRYKIIEKRQSVAFWCNPISGHATLYWYQQILGQGPKLLIQFQNNGVVDDSQLPKDRFSAERLKGVDSTLKIQPAKLEDSAVYLCASSFYTGYGYTFGSGTRLTVV.

This clone was found once. V gene TRBV11-3 combines with J gene TRBJ2-3; D perhaps matches TRBD1 (6 bases). The length of the CDR3 is 16 residues. V lost 1 base and J lost 2, with 13 bases in between. Per germline, CDR1 SGHNT and CDR2 YENEEA. The CDR3 is CASSLGDRFDTDTQYF. The CDR3, as DNA: TGTGCCAGCAGCTTAGGAGACAGGTTTGACACAGATACGCAGTATTTT.

The chain combines TRBV30 with TRBJ2-7; 14 positions agree with TRBD2. With 4 bases clipped from V and 4 bases from J, the junction kept 3 bases outside the gene matches. The CDR3 totals 14 residues. The germline V gene has CDR1 GTSNPN and CDR2 SVGIG (reference sequence). This CDR3 is CAWTRLAGGYEQYF. The CDR3, as DNA: TGTGCCTGGACCAGACTAGCGGGAGGGTACGAGCAGTACTTC.

This chain connects TRBV27 to TRBJ1-5; 7 nucleotides align to TRBD1. The CDR3 spans 14 residues. CDR1 and CDR2 from the germline V gene are MNHEY and SMNVEV (reference sequence). J was trimmed by 8 bases and V by 6 bases; bases with no gene match: 10. The CDR3 DNA reads TGTGCCAGCAGGCGTACAGACAGGGCGGAGCCCCAGCATTTT. This codes for CASRRTDRAEPQHF.

The genes are TRBV9 and TRBJ2-7, with 11 bases fitting TRBD2. V lost 3 bases and J lost 2; bases outside the gene matches: 4. CDR1 is SGDLS and CDR2 is YYNGEE in the germline V gene. This CDR3 has 15 residues. The CDR3 DNA reads TGTGCCAGCAGCGCGGGACTAGCGGATACCTACGAGCAGTACTTC. Encoded protein: CASSAGLADTYEQYF.

The V call is TRBV28, the J call TRBJ1-4; no reliable D call. This CDR3 spans 17 amino acids. Trimming removed 5 bases at V and 0 bases at J, with 16 bases between. CDR1 is MDHEN and CDR2 is SYDVKM in the germline V gene. The CDR3 DNA reads TGTGCCAGCAGTGCCCGGCCCCGCCGGGCAACTAATGAAAAACTGTTTTTT. Its translation is CASSARPRRATNEKLFF.

This clone was detected only a few times. The chain has TRBV5-8 and TRBJ2-7, with D maybe TRBD1 (6 bases). CDR1 SGHTS and CDR2 YDEGEE come from the germline V gene. The CDR3 length is 15 residues. V gave up 3 bases and J gave up 3 bases, with 16 bases separating them. The CDR3 here is CASSSAGTSFYEQYF. Written as DNA, the CDR3 is TGTGCCAGCAGCTCGGCCGGGACATCATTCTACGAGCAGTACTTC.

The CDR3 loop reads CASSPPDTAYEQYF. CDR3 DNA sequence: TGTGCCAGCTCACCACCCGACACTGCCTACGAGCAGTACTTC. This chain connects TRBV18 to TRBJ2-7; no reliable D call. Trimming left V 0 bases short and J 2 bases short, with 8 bases between. The length of the CDR3 is 14 residues. Germline V gives CDR1 KGHSH, CDR2 LQKENI.

The gene calls are TRBV2 and TRBJ1-5; no reliable D call. Trimming took 2 bases from V and 2 from J, leaving 7 bases between them. The germline CDR1 and CDR2 sequences are SNHLY and FYNNEI. The CDR3 extends over 14 amino acids. This chain's CDR3 is CASSEFGGNQPQHF. DNA of the CDR3: TGTGCCAGCAGTGAATTCGGGGGCAATCAGCCCCAGCATTTT.

The rearrangement links TRBV7-2 to TRBJ1-4; TRBD1 matches 10 bases. Germline values: CDR1 SGHTA, CDR2 FQGNSA. V shed 5 bases, J shed 8 bases, and the junction held 5 bases outside the gene matches. The CDR3 spans 14 residues. The CDR3 DNA sequence: TGTGCCAGCAGCCGACAGGGGGCGCGCGAAAAACTGTTTTTT. This sequence encodes CASSRQGAREKLFF.

The chain employs TRBV28 and TRBJ2-7; a weak D match, TRBD2 (5 bases). The CDR3 runs to 15 residues. The germline V gene has CDR1 MDHEN and CDR2 SYDVKM. V gave up 3 bases and J gave up 0 bases, with 12 bases separating them. CDR3 protein: CASSLGRESSYEQYF. For the CDR3, the DNA is TGTGCCAGCAGTTTGGGGAGAGAGAGCTCCTACGAGCAGTACTTC.

V is TRBV4-2 and J is TRBJ2-7; 7 bases fit TRBD1. There are 14 residues in the CDR3. The V segment lost 3 bases and the J segment 3 bases; nucleotides outside the gene matches: 5. The V gene's germline CDR1 is LGHNA and CDR2 YNFKEQ. The CDR3 reads CASSQWGQYYEQYF. CDR3 DNA sequence: TGTGCCAGCAGCCAGTGGGGACAGTACTACGAGCAGTACTTC.

This chain connects TRBV7-3 to TRBJ2-1; 8 bases are a match to TRBD1. The CDR3 is 14 residues long. Germline V gene sequence: CDR1 SGHTA, CDR2 FQGTGA. J was trimmed by 7 bases and V by 5 bases; bases with no gene match: 7. For the CDR3, the DNA is TGTGCCAGCAGCGGAACAGGGGGGATAAATGAGCAGTTCTTC. Translating it yields CASSGTGGINEQFF. Together with reference TRBV7-3 and TRBJ2-1, the CDR3 gives the full variable domain: GAGVSQTPSNKVTEKGKYVELRCDPISGHTALYWYRQSLGQGPEFLIYFQGTGAADDSGLPNDRFFAVRPEGSVSTLKIQRTERGDSAVYLCASSGTGGINEQFFGPGTRLTVL.

The chain is built from TRBV7-2 and TRBJ2-1, with D possibly TRBD1 on 6 matching bases. The germline V gene has CDR1 SGHTA and CDR2 FQGNSA. There are 16 residues in the CDR3. The V end was cut by 4 bases, the J end by 7 bases, with 20 bases between. DNA of the CDR3: TGTGCCAGCAGCTCCCCCCGAGAGGGGGAAGGAAATGAGCAGTTCTTC. It yields the protein CASSSPREGEGNEQFF. The variable domain in full, completed from reference TRBV7-2 and TRBJ2-1, reads GAGVSQSPSNKVTEKGKDVELRCDPISGHTALYWYRQSLGQGLEFLIYFQGNSAPDKSGLPSDRFSAERTGGSVSTLTIQRTQQEDSAVYLCASSSPREGEGNEQFFGPGTRLTVL.

The V gene is TRBV19, the J gene TRBJ1-3; tentatively, D is TRBD1 (5 bases). CDR1 is LNHDA, CDR2 SQIVND, per germline (reference sequence). CDR3 length: 17 residues. Between the trimmed V and J ends, which lost 5 bases and 0 bases, there was a span of 17 bases. This CDR3 is CASSPGGTPGSGNTIYF. In DNA, the CDR3 is TGTGCCAGTAGTCCCGGCGGGACCCCCGGCTCTGGAAACACCATATATTTT.

The chain recombines TRBV4-1 with TRBJ2-2, with 11 bases fitting TRBD2. This CDR3 contains 19 residues. The V and J ends lost 4 bases and 5 bases, in that order; junction bases with no gene match: 15. Per germline, CDR1 MGHRA and CDR2 YSYEKL. The DNA of the CDR3 is TGCGCCAGCAGCCCCGGAGGGACTAGCGGACCCCCGGGGACCGGGGAGCTGTTTTTT. Translation gives CASSPGGTSGPPGTGELFF.

The genes are TRBV2 and TRBJ2-4, with TRBD2 as a possible D gene (5 bases). CDR3 length equals 13 residues. Per germline, CDR1 SNHLY and CDR2 FYNNEI. V dropped 6 bases and J dropped 8 bases, with 14 bases sitting between them. The CDR3 sequence is CASSEGRKDIQYF. The CDR3 DNA reads as TGTGCCAGCAGCGAGGGCAGGAAGGACATTCAGTACTTC.

The V call is TRBV11-2, the J call TRBJ1-1; D is perhaps TRBD1 (6 bases). The V end lost 4 bases, the J end lost 4 bases, and 16 bases lay between the germline ends. Germline assignment: CDR1 SGHAT and CDR2 FQNNGV. This CDR3 is 15 amino acids long. The CDR3 nucleotides read TGTGCCAGCAGCTCCTCCAGGGGTCGGGTCACTGAAGCTTTCTTT. As protein: CASSSSRGRVTEAFF.

This clone has just a few counts. The gene calls are TRBV9 and TRBJ2-5, with 9 bases identical to TRBD1. The better agreement between TRBJ2-7 and the DNA end casts doubt on the J call. CDR3 size: 14 residues. CDR1 is SGDLS, CDR2 YYNGEE, per germline. This CDR3 is CASSVTGGTYEQYF. DNA for the CDR3: TGTGCCAGCAGCGTGACAGGGGGGACCTACGAGCAGTACTTC.

This chain joins TRBV27 and TRBJ2-7, with D possibly matching TRBD2 (6 bases). The V and J ends lost 0 bases and 2 bases respectively, with 11 bases between them. Per the germline V gene, CDR1 is MNHEY and CDR2 is SMNVEV (reference sequence). The CDR3 totals 15 residues. The CDR3 spells CASSLSRERPYEQYF. The CDR3 region has the DNA TGTGCCAGCAGTTTATCCCGGGAGAGGCCCTACGAGCAGTACTTC.

The chain recombines TRBV11-1 with TRBJ2-2; TRBD2 might be the D (5 bases). Trimming pared 5 bases from V and 1 base from J, leaving 11 bases between. Germline values: CDR1 SGHAT, CDR2 FQDESV (reference sequence). The CDR3 has 15 residues. The CDR3 spells CASSRSGGNTGELFF. The CDR3 region has the DNA TGTGCCAGCAGCCGGAGCGGAGGGAACACCGGGGAGCTGTTTTTT. Full variable domain (rest looked up from reference TRBV11-1 and TRBJ2-2): EAEVAQSPRYKITEKSQAVAFWCDPISGHATLYWYRQILGQGPELLVQFQDESVVDDSQLPKDRFSAERLKGVDSTLKIQPAELGDSAMYLCASSRSGGNTGELFFGEGSRLTVL.

The J gene is TRBJ1-2, the V gene TRBV10-2; the D gene is possibly TRBD1 (6 bases). Germline assignment: CDR1 WSHSY and CDR2 SAAADI. The length of the CDR3 is 14 residues. The germline V and J ends were trimmed by 6 bases and 4 bases, with 15 bases remaining between them. The CDR3 spells CASSGQFTAYGYTF. CDR3 bases: TGCGCCAGCAGCGGACAGTTCACGGCCTATGGCTACACCTTC.

V and J are TRBV7-2 and TRBJ2-3, with D possibly matching TRBD2 (5 bases). CDR3 size: 15 residues. V was trimmed by 0 bases and J by 3 bases, leaving 10 bases between them. Germline V gene data show CDR1 as SGHTA and CDR2 as FQGNSA. CDR3: CASSLAGSRTDTQYF. The CDR3 coding sequence is TGTGCCAGCAGCTTAGCGGGGAGTCGTACAGATACGCAGTATTTT. The full variable domain, rest sourced from reference TRBV7-2 and TRBJ2-3, is GAGVSQSPSNKVTEKGKDVELRCDPISGHTALYWYRQSLGQGLEFLIYFQGNSAPDKSGLPSDRFSAERTGGSVSTLTIQRTQQEDSAVYLCASSLAGSRTDTQYFGPGTRLTVL.

This chain joins TRBV28 and TRBJ1-2, with TRBD1 as a possible D gene (5 bases). Germline V gene sequence: CDR1 MDHEN, CDR2 SYDVKM. This CDR3 has 14 residues. The V end was cut by 7 bases, the J end by 13 bases, with 25 bases between. CDR3 region: CASISRKTGFRSTF. The CDR3 bases are TGTGCCAGCATATCAAGAAAAACAGGATTCCGATCCACCTTC.

The chain combines TRBV27 with TRBJ2-7; D perhaps matches TRBD1 (6 bases). Trimming cost V 10 bases and J 2 bases, with 12 bases left between them. The CDR3 contains 12 residues. Germline V gene data show CDR1 as MNHEY and CDR2 as SMNVEV (reference sequence). CDR3 loop: CATARGAYEQYF. CDR3 nucleotides: TGTGCCACCGCCAGGGGAGCCTACGAGCAGTACTTC.